This T cell receptor (beta chain) originates from a study of radiation and T cells in renal cell carcinoma. This CDR3 is built from 15 residues. V lost 0 bases and J lost 4, with 12 bases in between. CDR1 MNHNY and CDR2 SVGAGI come from the germline V gene (reference sequence). The time point here: blood 4 weeks post-SBRT, at nephrectomy. Treatment in this sample: 15 Gy SBRT to primary tumor, nephrectomy 4 weeks later. The repertoire was sequenced with immunoSEQ multiplex PCR; TCRdb's copy has only in-frame clones and lacks some. The table records 130,000 to 150,000 clones, approximately 86% of them present only once.

The V call is TRBV6-6, the J call TRBJ1-2; no definite D call. The sequenced sample was blood, obtained from a patient whose treatment included radiotherapy and nephrectomy. The TCR sequence derives from a woman in her forties or fifties with renal cell carcinoma. The CDR3 reads CASSYSGLGPYGYTF. CDR3 coding DNA: TGTGCCAGCAGTTACTCCGGATTAGGGCCCTATGGCTACACCTTC.